This T cell receptor beta chain is drawn from a study of T cells after yellow fever vaccination. The CDR3 runs to 11 residues. CDR1 SQVTM and CDR2 ANQGSEA come from the germline V gene. V lost 4 bases to trimming and J lost 4 bases; unmatched junction nucleotides: 0. MiXCR was run by TCRdb on the 5' RACE reads, yielding one entry per CDR3 protein. The sample has roughly 300,000 distinct CDR3 sequences; 8.1% are singletons. This clonotype was obtained from a man aged 18-30 years who received the YFV17D yellow fever vaccine. This sequence joins TRBV29-1 and TRBJ2-5; 7 nucleotides align to TRBD1. The sample consisted of PBMCs, taken approximately 40 days after the first yellow fever vaccination. The CDR3 DNA reads TGCAGCGTTGGGGACAGAGAGACCCAGTACTTC. Translation gives CSVGDRETQYF.